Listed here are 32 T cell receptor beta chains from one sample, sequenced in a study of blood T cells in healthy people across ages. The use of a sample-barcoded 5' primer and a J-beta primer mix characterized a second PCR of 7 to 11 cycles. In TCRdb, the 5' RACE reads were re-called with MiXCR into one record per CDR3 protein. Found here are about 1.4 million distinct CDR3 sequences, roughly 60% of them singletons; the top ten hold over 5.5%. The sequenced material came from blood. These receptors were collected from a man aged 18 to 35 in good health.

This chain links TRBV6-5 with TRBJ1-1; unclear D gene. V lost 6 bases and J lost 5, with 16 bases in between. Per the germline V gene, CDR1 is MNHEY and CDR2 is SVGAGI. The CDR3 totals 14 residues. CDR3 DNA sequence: TGTGCCAGCAGCTACCGGGCCCGAGGGACTGAAGCTTTCTTT. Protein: CASSYRARGTEAFF.

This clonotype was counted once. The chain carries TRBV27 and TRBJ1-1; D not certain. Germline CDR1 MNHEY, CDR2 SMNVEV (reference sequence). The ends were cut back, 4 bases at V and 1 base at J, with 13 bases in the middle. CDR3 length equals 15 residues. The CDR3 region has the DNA TGTGCCAGCAGTTCCTCCGCAGGAAAGAACACTGAAGCTTTCTTT. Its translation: CASSSSAGKNTEAFF.

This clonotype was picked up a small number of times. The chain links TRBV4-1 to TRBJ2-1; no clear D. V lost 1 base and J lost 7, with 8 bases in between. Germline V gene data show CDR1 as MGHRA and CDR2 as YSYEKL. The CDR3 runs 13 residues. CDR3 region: CASSQASVNEQFF. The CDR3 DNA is TGCGCCAGCAGCCAAGCGAGCGTGAATGAGCAGTTCTTC.

The CDR3 sequence is CASTSDPNAYNEQFF. CDR3 sequence (DNA): TGCGCCAGCACTTCCGACCCGAATGCCTACAATGAGCAGTTCTTC. The V call is TRBV5-1, the J call TRBJ2-1; D ambiguous. With 6 bases removed from V and 2 bases from J, the gap between germline ends came to 15 bases. Germline CDR1 is SGHRS and CDR2 is YFSETQ. This CDR3 is 15 amino acids long.

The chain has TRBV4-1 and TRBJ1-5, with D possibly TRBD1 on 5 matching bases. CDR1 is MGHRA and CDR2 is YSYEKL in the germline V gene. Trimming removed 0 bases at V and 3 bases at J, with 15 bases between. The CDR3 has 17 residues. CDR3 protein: CASSQEGDYSLNQPQHF. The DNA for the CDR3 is TGCGCCAGCAGCCAAGAAGGGGACTACAGCCTCAATCAGCCCCAGCATTTT.

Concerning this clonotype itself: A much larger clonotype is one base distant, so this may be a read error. The CDR3 protein is CASRSDRNYGYTF. The CDR3, as DNA: TGTGCCAGCAGGTCCGACAGGAACTATGGCTACACCTTC. This chain connects TRBV6-5 to TRBJ1-2; a possible D gene is TRBD1 (6 bases). This CDR3 has 13 amino acids. CDR1 and CDR2 from the germline V gene are MNHEY and SVGAGI. V lost 6 bases, J lost 2 bases, and 10 bases lay in between.

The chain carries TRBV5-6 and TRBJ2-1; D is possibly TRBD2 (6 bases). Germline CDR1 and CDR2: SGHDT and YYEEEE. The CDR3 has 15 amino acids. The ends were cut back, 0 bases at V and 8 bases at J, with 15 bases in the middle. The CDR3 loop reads CASSLDGRGLHEQFF. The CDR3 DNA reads TGTGCCAGCAGCTTGGACGGGAGAGGTTTGCATGAGCAGTTCTTC.

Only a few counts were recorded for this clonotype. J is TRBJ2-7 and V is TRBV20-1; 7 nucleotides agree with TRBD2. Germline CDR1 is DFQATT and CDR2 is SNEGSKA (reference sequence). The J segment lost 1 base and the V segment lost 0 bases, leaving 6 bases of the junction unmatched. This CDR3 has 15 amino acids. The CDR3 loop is CSARDWAGASYEQYF. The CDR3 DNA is TGCAGTGCTAGAGATTGGGCGGGAGCATCCTACGAGCAGTACTTC.

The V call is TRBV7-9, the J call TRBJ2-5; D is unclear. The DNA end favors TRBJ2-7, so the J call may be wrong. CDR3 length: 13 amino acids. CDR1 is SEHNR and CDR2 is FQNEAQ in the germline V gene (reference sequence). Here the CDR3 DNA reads TGTGCCAGCAGCGTATCCGCCCCTTTCGAGCAGTACTTC. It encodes CASSVSAPFEQYF.

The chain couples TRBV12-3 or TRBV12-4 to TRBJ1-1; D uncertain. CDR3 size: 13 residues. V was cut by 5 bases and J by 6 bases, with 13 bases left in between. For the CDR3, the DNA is TGTGCCAGCAGTCCGGTCTCCTGGGCTGAAGCTTTCTTT. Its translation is CASSPVSWAEAFF.

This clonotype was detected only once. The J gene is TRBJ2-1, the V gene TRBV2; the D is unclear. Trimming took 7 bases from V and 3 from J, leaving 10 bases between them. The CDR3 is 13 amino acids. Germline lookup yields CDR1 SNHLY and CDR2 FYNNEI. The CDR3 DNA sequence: TGTGCCAGCACGGAAGGGTTCTACAATGAGCAGTTCTTC. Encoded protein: CASTEGFYNEQFF. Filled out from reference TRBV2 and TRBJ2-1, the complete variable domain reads EPEVTQTPSHQVTQMGQEVILRCVPISNHLYFYWYRQILGQKVEFLVSFYNNEISEKSEIFDDQFSVERPDGSNFTLKIRSTKLEDSAMYFCASTEGFYNEQFFGPGTRLTVL.

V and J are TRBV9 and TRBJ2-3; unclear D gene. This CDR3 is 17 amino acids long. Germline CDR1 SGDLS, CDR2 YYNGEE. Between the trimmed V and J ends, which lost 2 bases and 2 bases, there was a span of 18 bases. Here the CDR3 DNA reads TGTGCCAGCAGCGTCAACCCGGGCCCCAGGTCCACAGATACGCAGTATTTT. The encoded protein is CASSVNPGPRSTDTQYF.

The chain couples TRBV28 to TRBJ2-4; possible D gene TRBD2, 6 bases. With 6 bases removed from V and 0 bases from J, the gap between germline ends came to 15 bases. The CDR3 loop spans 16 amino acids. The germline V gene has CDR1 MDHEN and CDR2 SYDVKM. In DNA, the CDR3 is TGTGCCAGCAGCAAACCCGGGACTCTAGCCAAAAACATTCAGTACTTC. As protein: CASSKPGTLAKNIQYF.

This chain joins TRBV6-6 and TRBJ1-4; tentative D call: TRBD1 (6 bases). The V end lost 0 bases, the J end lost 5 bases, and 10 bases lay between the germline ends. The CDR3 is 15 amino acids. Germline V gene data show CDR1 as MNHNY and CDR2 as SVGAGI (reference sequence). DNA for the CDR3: TGTGCCAGCAGTTACTCGACAGGCTCAAATGAAAAACTGTTTTTT. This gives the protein CASSYSTGSNEKLFF.

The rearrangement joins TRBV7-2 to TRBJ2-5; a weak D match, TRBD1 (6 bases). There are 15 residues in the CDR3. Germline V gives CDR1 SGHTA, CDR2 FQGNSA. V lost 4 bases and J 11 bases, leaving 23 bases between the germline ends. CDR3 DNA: TGTGCCAGCAGCTCGACAGGATTCCCATACAATGAGCAGTACTTC. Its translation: CASSSTGFPYNEQYF. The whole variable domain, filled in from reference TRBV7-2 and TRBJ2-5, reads GAGVSQSPSNKVTEKGKDVELRCDPISGHTALYWYRQSLGQGLEFLIYFQGNSAPDKSGLPSDRFSAERTGGSVSTLTIQRTQQEDSAVYLCASSSTGFPYNEQYFGPGTRLLVL.

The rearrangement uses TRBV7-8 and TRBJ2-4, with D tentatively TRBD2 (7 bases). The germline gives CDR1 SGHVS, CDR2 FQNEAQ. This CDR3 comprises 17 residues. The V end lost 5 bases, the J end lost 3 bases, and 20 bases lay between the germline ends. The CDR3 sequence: CASSLTSGGRGKNIQYF. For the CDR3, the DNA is TGTGCCAGCAGCCTCACCTCGGGGGGCAGGGGCAAAAACATTCAGTACTTC.

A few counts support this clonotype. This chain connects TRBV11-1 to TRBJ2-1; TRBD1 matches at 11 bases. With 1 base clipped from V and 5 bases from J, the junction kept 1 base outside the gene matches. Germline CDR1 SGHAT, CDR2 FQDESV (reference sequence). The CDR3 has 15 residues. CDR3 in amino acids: CASSLGDRGDNEQFF. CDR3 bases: TGTGCCAGCAGCTTAGGGGACAGGGGGGACAATGAGCAGTTCTTC.

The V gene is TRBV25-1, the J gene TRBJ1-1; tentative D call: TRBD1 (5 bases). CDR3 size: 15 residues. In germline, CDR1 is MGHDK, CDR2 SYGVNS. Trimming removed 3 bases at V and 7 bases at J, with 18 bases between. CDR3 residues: CASSETTGGVGEAFF. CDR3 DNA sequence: TGTGCCAGCAGTGAGACCACAGGCGGAGTGGGTGAAGCTTTCTTT.

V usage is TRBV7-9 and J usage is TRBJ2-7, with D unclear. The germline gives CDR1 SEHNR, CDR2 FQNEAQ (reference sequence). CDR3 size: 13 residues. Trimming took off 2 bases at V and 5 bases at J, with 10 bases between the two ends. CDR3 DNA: TGTGCCAGCAGCTTACTCGGCGCCAACGAGCAGTACTTC. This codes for CASSLLGANEQYF.

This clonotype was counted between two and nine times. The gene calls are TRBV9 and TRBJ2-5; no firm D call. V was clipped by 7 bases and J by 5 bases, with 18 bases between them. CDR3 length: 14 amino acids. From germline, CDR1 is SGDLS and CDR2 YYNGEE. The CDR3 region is CASALGTGRETQYF. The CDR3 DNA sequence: TGTGCCAGCGCCCTTGGAACGGGTCGGGAGACCCAGTACTTC.

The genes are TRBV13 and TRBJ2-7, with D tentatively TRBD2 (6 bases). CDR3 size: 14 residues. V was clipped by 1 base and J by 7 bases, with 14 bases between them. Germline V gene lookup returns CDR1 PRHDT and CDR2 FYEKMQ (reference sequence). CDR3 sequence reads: CASSLAPGDGEQYF. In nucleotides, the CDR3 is TGTGCCAGCAGCTTAGCCCCGGGAGACGGAGAGCAGTACTTC.

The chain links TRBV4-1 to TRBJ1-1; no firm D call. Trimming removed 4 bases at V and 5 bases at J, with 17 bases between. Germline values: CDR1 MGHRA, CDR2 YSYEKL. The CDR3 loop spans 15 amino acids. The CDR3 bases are TGCGCCAGCAGCCTGGGAGGACGGGAAGGGACTGAAGCTTTCTTT. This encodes CASSLGGREGTEAFF.

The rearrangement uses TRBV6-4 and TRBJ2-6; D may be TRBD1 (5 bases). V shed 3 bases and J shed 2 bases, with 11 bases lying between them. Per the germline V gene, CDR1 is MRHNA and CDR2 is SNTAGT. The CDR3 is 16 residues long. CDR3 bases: TGTGCCAGCAGTGAAGGGGTGTCGACTGGGGCCAACGTCCTGACTTTC. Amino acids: CASSEGVSTGANVLTF.

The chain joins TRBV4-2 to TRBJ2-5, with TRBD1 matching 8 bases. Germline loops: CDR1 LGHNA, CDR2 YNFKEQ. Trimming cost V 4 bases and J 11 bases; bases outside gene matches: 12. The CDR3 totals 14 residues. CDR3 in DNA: TGTGCCAGCAGCCCTCCCGCAGGGGGCAATGAGCAGTACTTC. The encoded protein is CASSPPAGGNEQYF.

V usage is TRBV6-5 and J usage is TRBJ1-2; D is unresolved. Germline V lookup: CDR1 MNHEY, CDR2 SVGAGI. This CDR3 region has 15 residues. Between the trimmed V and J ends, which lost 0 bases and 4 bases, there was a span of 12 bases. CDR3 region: CASSYSRGSAYGYTF. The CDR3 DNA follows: TGTGCCAGCAGTTACTCGAGAGGCTCCGCCTATGGCTACACCTTC.

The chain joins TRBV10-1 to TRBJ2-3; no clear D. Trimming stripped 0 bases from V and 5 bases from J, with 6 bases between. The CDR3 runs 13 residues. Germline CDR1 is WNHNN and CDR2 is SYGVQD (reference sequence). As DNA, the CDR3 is TGCGCCAGCAGTGAGTCCGGAGTAGATACGCAGTATTTT. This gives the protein CASSESGVDTQYF.

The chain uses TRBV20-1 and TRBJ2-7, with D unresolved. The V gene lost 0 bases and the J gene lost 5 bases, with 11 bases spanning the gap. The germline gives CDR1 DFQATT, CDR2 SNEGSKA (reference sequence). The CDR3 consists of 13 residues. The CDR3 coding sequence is TGCAGTGCTAGAGATCGCGGCATCCACGAGCAGTACTTC. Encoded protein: CSARDRGIHEQYF.

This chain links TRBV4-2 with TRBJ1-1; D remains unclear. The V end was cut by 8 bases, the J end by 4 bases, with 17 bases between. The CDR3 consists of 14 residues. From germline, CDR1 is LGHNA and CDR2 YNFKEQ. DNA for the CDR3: TGTGCCAGCTCCCAGTGGACCTCGAGCACTGAAGCTTTCTTT. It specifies CASSQWTSSTEAFF.

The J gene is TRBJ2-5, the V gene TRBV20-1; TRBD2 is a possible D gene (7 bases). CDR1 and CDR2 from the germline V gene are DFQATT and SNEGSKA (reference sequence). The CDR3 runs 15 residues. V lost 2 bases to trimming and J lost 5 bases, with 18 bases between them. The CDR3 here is CSARPGLGGLETQYF. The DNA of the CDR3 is TGCAGTGCTAGACCAGGACTAGGGGGGTTGGAGACCCAGTACTTC.

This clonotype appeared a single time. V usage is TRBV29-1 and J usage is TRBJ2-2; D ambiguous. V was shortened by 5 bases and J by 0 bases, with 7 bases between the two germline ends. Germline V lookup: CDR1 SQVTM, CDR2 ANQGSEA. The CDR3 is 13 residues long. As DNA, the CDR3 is TGCAGCGTTCGACCAGCGAACACCGGGGAGCTGTTTTTT. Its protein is CSVRPANTGELFF.

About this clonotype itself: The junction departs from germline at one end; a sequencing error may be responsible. The CDR3 coding sequence is TGTGCCTGCAGCTTAGGGGTTTTGGGGTCGACCTACAATGAGCAGTTCTTC. As protein: CACSLGVLGSTYNEQFF. The chain carries TRBV11-2 and TRBJ2-1; a possible D gene is TRBD1 (5 bases). CDR1 is SGHAT and CDR2 is FQNNGV in the germline V gene. This CDR3 is 17 amino acids long. Full variable domain (remainder filled in from reference TRBV11-2 and TRBJ2-1): EAGVAQSPRYKIIEKRQSVAFWCNPISGHATLYWYQQILGQGPKLLIQFQNNGVVDDSQLPKDRFSAERLKGVDSTLKIQPAKLEDSAVYLCACSLGVLGSTYNEQFFGPGTRLTVL.

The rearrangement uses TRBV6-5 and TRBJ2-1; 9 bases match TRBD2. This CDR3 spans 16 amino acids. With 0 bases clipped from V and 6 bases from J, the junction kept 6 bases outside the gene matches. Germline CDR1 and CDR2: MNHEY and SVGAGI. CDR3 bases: TGTGCCAGCAGTTACTCTTTAGCGGGAGCATCCAATGAGCAGTTCTTC. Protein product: CASSYSLAGASNEQFF.